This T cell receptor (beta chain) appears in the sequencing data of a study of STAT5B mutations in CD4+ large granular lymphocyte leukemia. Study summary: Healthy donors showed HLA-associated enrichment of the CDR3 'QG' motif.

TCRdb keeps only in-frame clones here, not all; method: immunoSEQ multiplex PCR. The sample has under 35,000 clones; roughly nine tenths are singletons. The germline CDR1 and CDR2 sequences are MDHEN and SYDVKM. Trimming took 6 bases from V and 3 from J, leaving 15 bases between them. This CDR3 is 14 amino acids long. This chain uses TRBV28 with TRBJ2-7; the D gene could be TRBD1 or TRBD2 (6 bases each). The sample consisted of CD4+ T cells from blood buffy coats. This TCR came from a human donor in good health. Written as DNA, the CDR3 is TGTGCCAGCAGCCGGGGGAGAGGGGGCTACGAGCAGTACTTC. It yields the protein CASSRGRGGYEQYF.